The 20 T cell receptor beta chains in this list originate from one sample, sequenced in a study of cytomegalovirus exposure and HLA in healthy donors. With 60 Vbeta and 13 Jbeta primers, the PCR was carried out. The repertoire was sequenced with immunoSEQ multiplex PCR; TCRdb's copy has only in-frame clones and lacks some. In total, the table holds about 140,000 clones. The sequenced sample consisted of PBMCs. The origin of the receptors is a woman under 30 in good health and CMV-seronegative.

The chain employs TRBV4-1 and TRBJ2-7, with 7 bases identical to TRBD1. V dropped 4 bases and J dropped 0; count of bases not matched to a gene: 15. Germline CDR1 and CDR2: MGHRA and YSYEKL. This CDR3 contains 18 residues. CDR3 DNA sequence: TGCGCCAGCAGCCCCGGGGTACCCGGGACAGCAATCTCCTACGAGCAGTACTTC. Protein sequence: CASSPGVPGTAISYEQYF.

V and J are TRBV15 and TRBJ2-1; TRBD1 is a possible D gene (6 bases). Germline V lookup: CDR1 LNHNV, CDR2 YYDKDF (reference sequence). The V gene lost 5 bases and the J gene lost 1 base, with 15 bases spanning the gap. The CDR3 loop spans 16 amino acids. In nucleotides, the CDR3 is TGTGCCACCAGCCCCACCGGGACACCTTCCTACAATGAGCAGTTCTTC. Translating it yields CATSPTGTPSYNEQFF.

The chain has TRBV11-2 and TRBJ2-5, with D hard to call. V was pared by 7 bases and J by 7 bases, with 13 bases between. The CDR3 consists of 12 residues. The germline V gene has CDR1 SGHAT and CDR2 FQNNGV. The CDR3 region has the DNA TGTGCCAGCAACGCAGCGATGAGGACCCAGTACTTC. This translates into CASNAAMRTQYF.

The gene calls are TRBV7-9 and TRBJ2-7; maybe TRBD2 (6 bases). The germline CDR1 and CDR2 sequences are SEHNR and FQNEAQ (reference sequence). V lost 1 base to trimming and J lost 5 bases, with 18 bases between them. The CDR3 has 16 residues. CDR3: CASSLGAGQEGHEQYF. The DNA for the CDR3 is TGTGCCAGCAGCTTAGGGGCGGGCCAGGAGGGGCACGAGCAGTACTTC.

The rearrangement links TRBV27 to TRBJ1-3; D is unresolved. The length of the CDR3 is 13 residues. The V gene lost 1 base and the J gene lost 4 bases, with 5 bases spanning the gap. Germline V lookup: CDR1 MNHEY, CDR2 SMNVEV (reference sequence). CDR3 coding DNA: TGTGCCAGCAGTTTATTCCGGGGAAACACCATATATTTT. Protein sequence: CASSLFRGNTIYF.

J is TRBJ2-3 and V is TRBV29-1; maybe TRBD2 (6 bases). CDR3 length equals 15 residues. Germline loops: CDR1 SQVTM, CDR2 ANQGSEA. The CDR3 DNA is TGCGGGCAGTCCGGGGGAGGACCTAGCACAGATACGCAGTATTTT. This encodes CGQSGGGPSTDTQYF.

This sequence joins TRBV6-1 and TRBJ1-6, with TRBD1 as a possible D gene (5 bases). This CDR3 is 14 amino acids long. Trimming took off 11 bases at V and 7 bases at J, with 18 bases between the two ends. Per the germline V gene, CDR1 is MNHNS and CDR2 is SASEGT. The CDR3 DNA reads as TGTGCCGGGTCCGGGGGAAATTCCAATTCACCCCTCCACTTT. This sequence encodes CAGSGGNSNSPLHF.

The V call is TRBV10-3, the J call TRBJ2-1, with 7 bases lining up with TRBD1. Germline CDR1 reads ENHRY; CDR2 reads SYGVKD. V gave up 3 bases and J gave up 2 bases; unmatched junction bases: 4. The CDR3 contains 15 residues. The CDR3: CAISEGDRAYNEQFF. In DNA, the CDR3 is TGTGCCATCAGTGAAGGAGACAGGGCCTACAATGAGCAGTTCTTC.

The chain has TRBV9 and TRBJ2-3, with 10 bases matching TRBD2. V lost 2 bases to trimming and J lost 2 bases; unmatched junction nucleotides: 2. The CDR3 loop spans 15 amino acids. The germline gives CDR1 SGDLS, CDR2 YYNGEE. CDR3 residues: CASSVSGRHTDTQYF. The CDR3 DNA reads TGTGCCAGCAGCGTTAGCGGGAGGCACACAGATACGCAGTATTTT.

The chain combines TRBV19 with TRBJ1-1; D may be TRBD1 (6 bases). Germline values: CDR1 LNHDA, CDR2 SQIVND (reference sequence). The ends were cut back, 3 bases at V and 8 bases at J, with 16 bases in the middle. CDR3 length: 14 residues. CDR3 bases: TGTGCCAGTAGTATTGGGGCCAGGGGCTACGAAGCTTTCTTT. This encodes CASSIGARGYEAFF.

The J gene is TRBJ2-1, the V gene TRBV4-1; 12 bases match TRBD2. The CDR3 runs 18 residues. J gave up 0 bases and V 3 bases, and 6 bases lay outside the gene matches. CDR1 is MGHRA, CDR2 YSYEKL, per germline. The CDR3 coding sequence is TGCGCCAGCAGCCATCGGACTAGCGGGACGAGCTCCTACAATGAGCAGTTCTTC. Amino acid sequence: CASSHRTSGTSSYNEQFF.

This chain joins TRBV7-2 and TRBJ1-1; tentatively, D is TRBD1 (5 bases). Trimming took off 3 bases at V and 6 bases at J, with 14 bases between the two ends. The CDR3 runs 14 residues. Germline V lookup: CDR1 SGHTA, CDR2 FQGNSA. The CDR3 DNA follows: TGTGCCAGCAGCTTCACAGGCGGGGGGGCTGAAGCTTTCTTT. It is translated as CASSFTGGGAEAFF.

This sequence joins TRBV9 and TRBJ2-6; the D gene is possibly TRBD2 (5 bases). CDR1 SGDLS and CDR2 YYNGEE come from the germline V gene. The length of the CDR3 is 18 residues. V was shortened by 5 bases and J by 0 bases, with 18 bases between the two germline ends. The CDR3 sequence: CASSDPSDSSSGANVLTF. The CDR3 DNA reads TGTGCCAGCAGTGATCCCTCGGACTCGAGCTCTGGGGCCAACGTCCTGACTTTC.

The V call is TRBV7-7, the J call TRBJ2-2; possibly TRBD1 for D (5 bases). In germline, CDR1 is SSHAT, CDR2 FNYEAQ (reference sequence). V was trimmed by 5 bases and J by 3 bases, leaving 13 bases between them. The CDR3 contains 15 residues. In nucleotides, the CDR3 is TGTGCCAGCAGCCCTACCGACAGTTACACCGGGGAGCTGTTTTTT. Translated, it gives CASSPTDSYTGELFF.

This sequence joins TRBV30 and TRBJ1-5; D not certain. Trimming took off 1 base at V and 0 bases at J, with 10 bases between the two ends. The CDR3 consists of 15 residues. Germline loops: CDR1 GTSNPN, CDR2 SVGIG (reference sequence). CDR3 amino acids: CAWSARIFSNQPQHF. The CDR3 bases are TGTGCCTGGAGTGCTAGGATATTTAGCAATCAGCCCCAGCATTTT.

This rearrangement joins TRBV9 to TRBJ2-7; the D is unclear. The length of the CDR3 is 13 residues. Germline V CDR1 and CDR2: SGDLS, YYNGEE. Between the trimmed V and J ends, which lost 2 bases and 6 bases, there was a span of 12 bases. In DNA form, the CDR3 reads TGTGCCAGCAGCGTCGCCTCTGAGAGCGAGCAGTACTTC. Its protein is CASSVASESEQYF.

This sequence joins TRBV6-6 and TRBJ2-5; a possible D gene is TRBD2 (7 bases). From germline, CDR1 is MNHNY and CDR2 SVGAGI (reference sequence). The CDR3 length is 16 residues. Between the trimmed V and J ends, which lost 6 bases and 0 bases, there was a span of 17 bases. CDR3 amino acids: CASSRTRGKYQETQYF. CDR3 nucleotides: TGTGCCAGCAGCCGGACTAGGGGGAAGTACCAAGAGACCCAGTACTTC.

The chain links TRBV10-3 to TRBJ1-1; 8 bases line up with TRBD1. J lost 1 base, V lost 6 bases, and 7 bases had no gene match. CDR1 and CDR2 (germline): ENHRY, SYGVKD. CDR3 length: 15 residues. CDR3 sequence (DNA): TGTGCCATCAGCGGACAGGGCTTGGGGAACACTGAAGCTTTCTTT. Amino acids: CAISGQGLGNTEAFF.

The chain employs TRBV10-1 and TRBJ1-2; D unclear. V lost 4 bases to trimming and J lost 1 base, with 7 bases between them. From germline, CDR1 is WNHNN and CDR2 SYGVQD (reference sequence). The CDR3 spans 13 residues. Here the CDR3 reads CASSVGLNYGYTF. The CDR3 nucleotides read TGCGCCAGCAGTGTTGGACTTAACTATGGCTACACCTTC.

V and J are TRBV9 and TRBJ2-3; no clear D. Trimming took 1 base from V and 6 from J, leaving 9 bases between them. CDR3 length: 13 amino acids. CDR1 and CDR2 (germline): SGDLS, YYNGEE. CDR3 coding DNA: TGTGCCAGCAGCGTACGCTTGAGGGATACGCAGTATTTT. It encodes CASSVRLRDTQYF. Full variable domain (remainder filled in from reference TRBV9 and TRBJ2-3): DSGVTQTPKHLITATGQRVTLRCSPRSGDLSVYWYQQSLDQGLQFLIQYYNGEERAKGNILERFSAQQFPDLHSELNLSSLELGDSALYFCASSVRLRDTQYFGPGTRLTVL.